A selection of T cell receptor beta chains follows, all from one sample in a study of T cell therapy after organ transplantation. Here immunoSEQ multiplex PCR was the method, and the copy in TCRdb shows in-frame clones only, minus some. The sample lists 20,000 to 25,000 clones, roughly 84% occurring once. Which antigens these TCRs recognize remains unknown. The specimen was CD8+ T cells from blood, collected after autologous CMV-specific T cell therapy. The source of these receptors is a human patient who had received a solid organ transplant and had CMV disease. A share of the T cells may be of graft donor origin. CDR3s include the opening cysteine and the closing phenylalanine or tryptophan. The order of the fields is CDR3 length, D gene, V gene, J gene, CDR3 protein. The D gene is left open where the match is weak.

CDR3 length: 14; D gene: TRBD1; V gene: TRBV5-8; J gene: TRBJ1-3; CDR3 protein: CASSRQGAWNTIYF
CDR3 length: 13; D gene: -; V gene: TRBV5-8; J gene: TRBJ2-5; CDR3 protein: CASTPGALWTQYF
CDR3 length: 11; D gene: -; V gene: TRBV30; J gene: TRBJ2-5; CDR3 protein: CAWGYQETQYF
CDR3 length: 16; D gene: -; V gene: TRBV9; J gene: TRBJ2-7; CDR3 protein: CASSATTGFNSYEQYF
CDR3 length: 13; D gene: -; V gene: TRBV6-6; J gene: TRBJ2-2; CDR3 protein: CASSYDQSGELFF
CDR3 length: 14; D gene: -; V gene: TRBV5-6; J gene: TRBJ2-4; CDR3 protein: CASSLWGAKNIQYF
CDR3 length: 14; D gene: -; V gene: TRBV5-6; J gene: TRBJ2-7; CDR3 protein: CASSLGRSPAEQYF
CDR3 length: 14; D gene: -; V gene: TRBV6-5; J gene: TRBJ1-5; CDR3 protein: CASRNTGSNQPQHF
CDR3 length: 13; D gene: -; V gene: TRBV28; J gene: TRBJ1-1; CDR3 protein: CASSLQGDTEAFF
CDR3 length: 13; D gene: -; V gene: TRBV10-3; J gene: TRBJ2-7; CDR3 protein: CAISELAQHEQYF
CDR3 length: 11; D gene: -; V gene: TRBV6-5; J gene: TRBJ2-7; CDR3 protein: CASSYSAEQYF
CDR3 length: 16; D gene: TRBD1; V gene: TRBV29-1; J gene: TRBJ1-2; CDR3 protein: CSTYVGQENTDSGYTF
CDR3 length: 13; D gene: -; V gene: TRBV4-3; J gene: TRBJ2-5; CDR3 protein: CASSPDVEETQYF
CDR3 length: 13; D gene: TRBD1; V gene: TRBV27; J gene: TRBJ1-1; CDR3 protein: CASSARGPFEAFF